This T cell receptor (beta chain) was identified during a study of cytomegalovirus exposure and HLA in healthy donors. In the PCR, 60 Vbeta and 13 Jbeta primers were used. Produced via immunoSEQ multiplex PCR; TCRdb's table is partial and in-frame only. The sample holds 200,000 to 250,000 clones; roughly 84% are singletons and the top ten take around 1.2%. Deletions cut 2 bases from V and 4 bases from J, with 15 bases between. This CDR3 is built from 15 residues. From germline, CDR1 is SGHNT and CDR2 YYREEE (reference sequence). The receptor's source is a human donor in good health. V gene TRBV5-4 combines with J gene TRBJ1-2, with D tentatively TRBD1 (6 bases). The sample taken for sequencing was PBMCs. The CDR3 DNA follows: TGTGCCAGCAGCTTCAGGGGAAGGGGAAGCTATGGCTACACCTTC. The encoded protein is CASSFRGRGSYGYTF.